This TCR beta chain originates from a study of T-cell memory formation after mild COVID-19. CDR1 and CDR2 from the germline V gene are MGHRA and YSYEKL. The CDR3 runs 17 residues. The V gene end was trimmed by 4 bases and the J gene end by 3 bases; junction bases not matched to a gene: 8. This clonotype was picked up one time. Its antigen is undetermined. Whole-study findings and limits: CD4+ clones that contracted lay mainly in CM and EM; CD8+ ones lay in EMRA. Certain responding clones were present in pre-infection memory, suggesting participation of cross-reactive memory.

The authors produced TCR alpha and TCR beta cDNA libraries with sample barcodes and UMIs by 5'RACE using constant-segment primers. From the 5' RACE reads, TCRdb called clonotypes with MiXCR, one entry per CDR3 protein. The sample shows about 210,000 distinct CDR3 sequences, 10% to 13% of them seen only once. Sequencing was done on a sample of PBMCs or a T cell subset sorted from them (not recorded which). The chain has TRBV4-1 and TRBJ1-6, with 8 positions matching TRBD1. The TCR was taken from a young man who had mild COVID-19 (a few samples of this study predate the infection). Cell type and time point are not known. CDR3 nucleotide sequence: TGCGCCAGCAGCCCCGGACAGGGCCCCTACTATAATTCACCCCTCCACTTT. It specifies CASSPGQGPYYNSPLHF.